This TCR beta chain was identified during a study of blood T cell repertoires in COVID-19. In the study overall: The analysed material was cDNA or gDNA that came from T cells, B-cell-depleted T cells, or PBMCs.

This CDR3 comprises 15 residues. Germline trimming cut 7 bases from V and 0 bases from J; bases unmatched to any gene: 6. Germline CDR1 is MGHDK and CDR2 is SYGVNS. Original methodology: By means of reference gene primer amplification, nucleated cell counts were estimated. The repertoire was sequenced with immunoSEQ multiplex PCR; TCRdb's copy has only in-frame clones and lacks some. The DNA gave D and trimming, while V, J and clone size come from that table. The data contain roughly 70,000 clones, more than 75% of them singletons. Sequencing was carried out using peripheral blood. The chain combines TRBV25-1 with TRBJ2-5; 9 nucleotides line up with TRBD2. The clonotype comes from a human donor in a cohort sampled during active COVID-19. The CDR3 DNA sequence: TGTGCCAGCACTAGAGCGGGAGGTGACCAAGAGACCCAGTACTTC. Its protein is CASTRAGGDQETQYF.